These 24 T cell receptor beta chains share one sample of origin, sequenced in a study of post-analysis software for immune sequencing data. Study-level findings and limits: When patients were compared with controls, about five TRBV segments were more frequent, TRBV5-6, TRBV5-1 and TRBV20-1 among them.

Libraries were made from TCR beta cDNA, and they carried unique molecular identifiers. From the PCR reads, TCRdb called clonotypes with MiXCR, one entry per CDR3 protein. The table lists roughly 400,000 distinct CDR3 sequences, less than 40% of them singletons. Antigen specificity for these receptors is unknown. Sequencing was done on a sample of blood. The receptors shown here come from a girl aged 2 to 9 with multiple sclerosis.

J is TRBJ1-1 and V is TRBV20-1; D is uncertain. The V and J ends lost 5 bases and 1 base respectively, with 2 bases between them. The CDR3 sequence is 10 residues long. Germline CDR1 DFQATT, CDR2 SNEGSKA (reference sequence). Written as DNA, the CDR3 is TGCAGTGCTTCGAACACTGAAGCTTTCTTT. This encodes CSASNTEAFF.

The genes are TRBV13 and TRBJ1-1; the match to TRBD1 covers 11 bases. Looked up from germline, CDR1 is PRHDT and CDR2 is FYEKMQ (reference sequence). The CDR3 loop spans 17 amino acids. The trim removed 5 bases at V and 5 bases at J, leaving 13 bases unmatched. The DNA for the CDR3 is TGTGCCAGCAGCATACTACCGGACAGGGGGCGAGGTACTGAAGCTTTCTTT. It encodes CASSILPDRGRGTEAFF.

For this clonotype: A junction boundary mismatches the germline segment, possibly from a read error. This sequence joins TRBV5-6 and TRBJ2-6; TRBD1 or TRBD2 may be the D gene (5 bases each). Germline CDR1 SGHDT, CDR2 YYEEEE. CDR3 length: 12 residues. CDR3: CASSFGGYEQDF. Written as DNA, the CDR3 is TGTGCCAGCAGCTTTGGGGGTTACGAGCAGGACTTC.

There are a few counts of this clonotype. V and J are TRBV20-1 and TRBJ2-2, with TRBD2 identical over 8 bases. This CDR3 spans 19 amino acids. Germline assignment: CDR1 DFQATT and CDR2 SNEGSKA (reference sequence). The J segment lost 2 bases and the V segment lost 0 bases, leaving 14 bases of the junction unmatched. CDR3 coding DNA: TGCAGTGCTAGAGATCTAAGGTCGGGAGCGGGGGCAAACACCGGGGAGCTGTTTTTT. It is translated as CSARDLRSGAGANTGELFF.

The V call is TRBV12-3 or TRBV12-4, the J call TRBJ1-5; no firm D call. This CDR3 is 13 amino acids long. Trimming removed 3 bases from V and 3 bases from J, with 6 bases in between. The CDR3 protein is CASSFTDNQPQHF. CDR3 nucleotides: TGTGCCAGCAGTTTTACAGACAATCAGCCCCAGCATTTT.

This clonotype has just a few counts. The chain is built from TRBV4-1 and TRBJ2-1; no firm D call. The CDR3 spans 17 residues. V lost 1 base and J 0 bases, leaving 13 bases between the germline ends. Germline V CDR1 and CDR2: MGHRA, YSYEKL. CDR3 DNA: TGCGCCAGCAGCCAAGGGTTCCACTTTAGCTCCTACAATGAGCAGTTCTTC. Protein sequence: CASSQGFHFSSYNEQFF.

J is TRBJ2-7 and V is TRBV5-1, with D possibly matching TRBD2 (6 bases). The CDR3 contains 15 residues. The V end lost 0 bases, the J end lost 3 bases, and 13 bases lay between the germline ends. Per germline, CDR1 SGHRS and CDR2 YFSETQ. The CDR3 here is CASSLAGGRCYEQYF. The CDR3 region has the DNA TGCGCCAGCAGCTTGGCCGGGGGACGGTGCTACGAGCAGTACTTC.

This chain joins TRBV3-1 and TRBJ2-1; TRBD1 is a possible D gene (6 bases). The V gene lost 0 bases and the J gene lost 11 bases, with 14 bases spanning the gap. The length of the CDR3 is 14 residues. The germline V gene has CDR1 LGHDT and CDR2 YNNKEL (reference sequence). The CDR3 DNA follows: TGTGCCAGCAGCCAAGAAGGGATCGACAGGCAGCAGTTCTTC. This sequence encodes CASSQEGIDRQQFF.

This chain connects TRBV12-3 or TRBV12-4 to TRBJ1-5, with D possibly matching TRBD1 (5 bases). V gave up 5 bases and J gave up 5 bases, with 16 bases separating them. CDR3 length equals 15 residues. CDR3 DNA: TGTGCCAGCAGTCACCTGGGACGACCAGATCAGCCCCAGCATTTT. This encodes CASSHLGRPDQPQHF.

J is TRBJ2-4 and V is TRBV6-2 or TRBV6-3; D unresolved. The end of the DNA is better explained by TRBJ2-7, so the J call may be wrong. This CDR3 spans 11 amino acids. Germline V lookup: CDR1 MNHEY, CDR2 SVGEGT. CDR3: CAVQTRYEQYF. CDR3 DNA: TGTGCCGTCCAGACGAGGTACGAGCAGTACTTC.

The rearrangement joins TRBV13 to TRBJ2-1, with D perhaps matching TRBD1 (6 bases). Trimming shortened V by 5 bases and J by 4 bases, and 12 bases separated the two germline ends. Germline assignment: CDR1 PRHDT and CDR2 FYEKMQ (reference sequence). This CDR3 is 14 amino acids long. This chain's CDR3 is CASSLGQNYNEQFF. CDR3 coding DNA: TGTGCCAGCAGCCTTGGACAGAATTACAATGAGCAGTTCTTC.

This clonotype was observed a handful of times. V usage is TRBV20-1 and J usage is TRBJ1-1, with TRBD1 matching 8 bases. In germline, CDR1 is DFQATT, CDR2 SNEGSKA (reference sequence). Trimming removed 2 bases from V and 1 base from J; junction bases left unmatched: 6. The length of the CDR3 is 15 residues. CDR3 region: CSARSWTGQNTEAFF. In DNA, the CDR3 is TGCAGTGCTAGATCTTGGACAGGGCAGAACACTGAAGCTTTCTTT.

The V call is TRBV28, the J call TRBJ2-1; 7 bases are shared with TRBD2. CDR1 and CDR2 from the germline V gene are MDHEN and SYDVKM. The CDR3 is made up of 10 amino acids. The V segment lost 11 bases and the J segment 8 bases; nucleotides outside the gene matches: 3. CDR3 sequence (DNA): TGTGCCTCAGCGGGGTATGAGCAGTTCTTC. It is translated as CASAGYEQFF.

This clonotype was observed a few times. This chain links TRBV7-9 with TRBJ2-7, with D hard to call. Germline V CDR1 and CDR2: SEHNR, FQNEAQ (reference sequence). Trimming removed 5 bases at V and 0 bases at J, with 14 bases between. CDR3 size: 15 residues. The DNA for the CDR3 is TGTGCCAGCAGCCCACAAGGCGGCAGCTCCTACGAGCAGTACTTC. It encodes CASSPQGGSSYEQYF. The full variable domain, rest sourced from reference TRBV7-9 and TRBJ2-7, is DTGVSQNPRHKITKRGQNVTFRCDPISEHNRLYWYRQTLGQGPEFLTYFQNEAQLEKSRLLSDRFSAERPKGSFSTLEIQRTEQGDSAMYLCASSPQGGSSYEQYFGPGTRLTVT.

This rearrangement joins TRBV5-1 to TRBJ1-4, with 8 bases matching TRBD1. The CDR3 is 16 residues long. Germline-derived CDR1 and CDR2 are SGHRS and YFSETQ. Trimming removed 4 bases from V and 8 bases from J; junction bases left unmatched: 13. This chain's CDR3 is CASSPPLDRVGEKLFF. The CDR3 nucleotides read TGCGCCAGCAGCCCACCCTTGGACAGGGTGGGGGAAAAACTGTTTTTT.

The chain has TRBV12-3 or TRBV12-4 and TRBJ2-4, with D unresolved. V shed 1 base and J shed 7 bases, with 5 bases lying between them. There are 12 residues in the CDR3. The CDR3 reads CASSLVRNIQYF. DNA for the CDR3: TGTGCCAGCAGTTTAGTTAGGAACATTCAGTACTTC.

This chain's CDR3 is CASSERTGSYNEQFF. DNA of the CDR3: TGTGCCAGCAGCGAACGTACGGGCTCCTACAATGAGCAGTTCTTC. The gene calls are TRBV7-8 and TRBJ2-1; D remains ambiguous. The CDR3 runs to 15 residues. CDR1 is SGHVS, CDR2 FQNEAQ, per germline. With 5 bases removed from V and 0 bases from J, the gap between germline ends came to 11 bases.

J is TRBJ2-7 and V is TRBV28, with D unclear. Trimming took 7 bases from V and 0 from J, leaving 31 bases between them. The CDR3 runs 20 residues. Germline values: CDR1 MDHEN, CDR2 SYDVKM. CDR3 sequence: CASTINPPSRSHPSSYEQYF. CDR3 nucleotide sequence: TGTGCCAGCACCATCAACCCCCCTTCCAGGAGCCACCCAAGCTCCTACGAGCAGTACTTC.

The chain has TRBV28 and TRBJ2-7; 7 positions match TRBD2. Unmatched junction bases numbered 8, after V lost 2 bases and J lost 1 base. This CDR3 has 16 residues. Germline CDR1 and CDR2: MDHEN and SYDVKM. The CDR3 coding sequence is TGTGCCAGCAGTTTAGATATCAGGCGGGGGTCCTACGAGCAGTACTTC. This translates into CASSLDIRRGSYEQYF.

This rearrangement joins TRBV20-1 to TRBJ2-7; D is ambiguous. Trimming removed 1 base at V and 3 bases at J, with 19 bases between. The CDR3 runs 16 residues. The germline V gene has CDR1 DFQATT and CDR2 SNEGSKA (reference sequence). CDR3 nucleotide sequence: TGCAGTGCTAGAGGGGGTTTCGGCAGGAGTAGCTACGAGCAGTACTTC. Its protein product is CSARGGFGRSSYEQYF.

V usage is TRBV28 and J usage is TRBJ2-1; D perhaps matches TRBD1 (6 bases). Germline V CDR1 and CDR2: MDHEN, SYDVKM. The CDR3 is 15 amino acids. V lost 5 bases and J 4 bases, leaving 15 bases between the germline ends. The DNA for the CDR3 is TGTGCCAGCAGTGTAACAGGGCTCAAGTACAATGAGCAGTTCTTC. Translated: CASSVTGLKYNEQFF.

This clonotype was counted between two and nine times. This rearrangement joins TRBV7-2 to TRBJ2-3, with 9 nucleotides matching TRBD2. Trimming cost V 4 bases and J 0 bases; bases outside gene matches: 5. This CDR3 region has 16 residues. Germline V lookup: CDR1 SGHTA, CDR2 FQGNSA. The CDR3 region is CASSSQLAGSTDTQYF. Here the CDR3 DNA reads TGTGCCAGCAGCTCGCAACTAGCGGGCAGCACAGATACGCAGTATTTT. Based on the CDR3 plus reference TRBV7-2 and TRBJ2-3, the full variable domain is GAGVSQSPSNKVTEKGKDVELRCDPISGHTALYWYRQSLGQGLEFLIYFQGNSAPDKSGLPSDRFSAERTGGSVSTLTIQRTQQEDSAVYLCASSSQLAGSTDTQYFGPGTRLTVL.

The chain employs TRBV28 and TRBJ1-5, with D tentatively TRBD1 (5 bases). Trimming cost V 1 base and J 5 bases, with 21 bases left between them. The CDR3 has 18 amino acids. Per germline, CDR1 MDHEN and CDR2 SYDVKM. CDR3 protein: CASSLFGAARTLDQPQHF. DNA of the CDR3: TGTGCCAGCAGTTTATTTGGGGCGGCCAGGACGTTGGATCAGCCCCAGCATTTT.

Turning to this clonotype: The junction differs from germline at one of its ends, possibly a read error. The chain has TRBV4-1 and TRBJ1-1; possibly TRBD1 for D (5 bases). The CDR3 loop spans 12 amino acids. Germline assignment: CDR1 MGHRA and CDR2 YSYEKL. CDR3 sequence (DNA): TGCGCCAGCAGGTGGGGGAACAGTGAAGCTTTCTTT. This translates into CASRWGNSEAFF.